This T cell receptor beta chain derives from a study of blood T cell repertoires in COVID-19. About the study: Acute and convalescent COVID-19 specimens originated in the United States, Italy and Spain.

Per the original data handling: Reference gene primer amplification in the assay estimated nucleated cell counts. The data were produced by immunoSEQ multiplex PCR, yet TCRdb's version contains in-frame clones alone and is incomplete. V and J calls and clone size come straight from that table; D and trimming were deduced from the DNA. The table lists over 200,000 clones, about 89% of them singletons. J gave up 5 bases and V 8 bases, and 11 bases lay outside the gene matches. This CDR3 region has 14 residues. The germline gives CDR1 MNHEY, CDR2 SVGAGI. Grouping used clinical history reported by participants in a survey and questionnaire.

The receptor was derived from a human donor in a cohort exposed to, infected with or recovered from COVID-19 (not recorded which). The donor label of this sample is uncertain. Sequencing was performed on PBMCs or T cells enriched from blood (not recorded which). V and J are TRBV6-5 and TRBJ2-5, with 7 bases lining up with TRBD1. In DNA, the CDR3 is TGTGCCAGCTGCCGAGGGGGACAGCGGGAGACCCAGTACTTC. It codes for CASCRGGQRETQYF.